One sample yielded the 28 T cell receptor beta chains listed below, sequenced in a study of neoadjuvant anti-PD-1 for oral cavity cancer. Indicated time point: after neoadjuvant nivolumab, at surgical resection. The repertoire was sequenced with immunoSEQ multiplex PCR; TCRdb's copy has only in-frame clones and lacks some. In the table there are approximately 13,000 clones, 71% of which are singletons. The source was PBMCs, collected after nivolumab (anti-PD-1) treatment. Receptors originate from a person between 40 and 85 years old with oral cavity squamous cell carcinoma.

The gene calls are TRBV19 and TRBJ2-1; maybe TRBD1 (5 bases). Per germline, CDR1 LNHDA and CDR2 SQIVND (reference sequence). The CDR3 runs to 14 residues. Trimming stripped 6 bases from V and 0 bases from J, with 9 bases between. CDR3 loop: CASRGAVSYNEQFF. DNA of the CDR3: TGTGCCAGTAGAGGGGCGGTCTCCTACAATGAGCAGTTCTTC. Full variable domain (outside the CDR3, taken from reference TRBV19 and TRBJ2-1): DGGITQSPKYLFRKEGQNVTLSCEQNLNHDAMYWYRQDPGQGLRLIYYSQIVNDFQKGDIAEGYSVSREKKESFPLTVTSAQKNPTAFYLCASRGAVSYNEQFFGPGTRLTVL.

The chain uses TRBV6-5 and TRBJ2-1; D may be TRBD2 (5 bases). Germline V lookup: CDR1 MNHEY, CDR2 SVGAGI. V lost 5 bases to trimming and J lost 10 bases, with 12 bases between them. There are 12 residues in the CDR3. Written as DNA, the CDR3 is TGTGCCAGCAGTGGAGGTAACAGCGAGCAGTTCTTC. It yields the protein CASSGGNSEQFF.

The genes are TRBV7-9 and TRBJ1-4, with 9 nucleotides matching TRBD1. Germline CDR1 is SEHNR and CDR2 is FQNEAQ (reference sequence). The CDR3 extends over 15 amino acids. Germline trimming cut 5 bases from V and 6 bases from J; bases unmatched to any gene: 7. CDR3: CASSQNRGLYEKLFF. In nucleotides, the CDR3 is TGTGCCAGCAGCCAAAACAGGGGGCTTTATGAAAAACTGTTTTTT.

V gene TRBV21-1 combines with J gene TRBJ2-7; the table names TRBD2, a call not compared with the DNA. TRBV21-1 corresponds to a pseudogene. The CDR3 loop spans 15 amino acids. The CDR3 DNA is TGTGCCAGCAGCAAAGGGCACGACTCTTCTTACGAGCAGTACTTC. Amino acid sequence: CASSKGHDSSYEQYF.

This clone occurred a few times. The DNA of the CDR3 is TGTGCCAGCAGCTCCGGGACAGGGTCGAATCAGCCCCAGCATTTT. This gives the protein CASSSGTGSNQPQHF. The chain couples TRBV7-9 to TRBJ1-5; 9 nucleotides agree with TRBD1. The germline V gene encodes CDR1 SEHNR and CDR2 FQNEAQ (reference sequence). The CDR3 has 15 residues. Trimming at V came to 4 bases and at J to 4 bases, leaving 5 bases not matched to a gene.

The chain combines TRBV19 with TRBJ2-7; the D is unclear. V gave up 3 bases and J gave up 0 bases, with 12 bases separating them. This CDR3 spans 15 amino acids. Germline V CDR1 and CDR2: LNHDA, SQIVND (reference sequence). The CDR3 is CASSIDSASSYEQYF. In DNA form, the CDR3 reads TGTGCCAGTAGTATCGATTCCGCCAGCTCCTACGAGCAGTACTTC.

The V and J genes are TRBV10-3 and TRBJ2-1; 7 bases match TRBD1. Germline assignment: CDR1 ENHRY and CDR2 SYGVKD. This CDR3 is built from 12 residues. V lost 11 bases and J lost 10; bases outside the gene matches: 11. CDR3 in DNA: TGTGCCCACTCACAGGGGAGCGTGGAGCAGTTCTTC. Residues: CAHSQGSVEQFF.

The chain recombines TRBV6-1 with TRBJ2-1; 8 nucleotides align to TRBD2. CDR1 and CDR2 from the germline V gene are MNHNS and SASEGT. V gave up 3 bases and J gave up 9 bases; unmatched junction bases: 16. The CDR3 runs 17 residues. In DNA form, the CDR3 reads TGTGCCAGCAGTGATGGAGGTTACGGGAGGGAGAAGGGTGAGCAGTTCTTC. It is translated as CASSDGGYGREKGEQFF.

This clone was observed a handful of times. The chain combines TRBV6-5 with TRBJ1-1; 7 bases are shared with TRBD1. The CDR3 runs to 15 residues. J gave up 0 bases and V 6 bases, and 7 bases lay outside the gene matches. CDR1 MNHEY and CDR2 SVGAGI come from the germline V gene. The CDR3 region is CASRKDRPMNTEAFF. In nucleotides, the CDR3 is TGTGCCAGCAGAAAGGACAGGCCAATGAACACTGAAGCTTTCTTT.

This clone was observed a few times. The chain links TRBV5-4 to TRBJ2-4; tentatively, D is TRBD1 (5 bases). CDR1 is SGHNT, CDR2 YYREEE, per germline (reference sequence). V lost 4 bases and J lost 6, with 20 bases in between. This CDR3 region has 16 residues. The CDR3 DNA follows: TGTGCCAGCAGCCCCGACAGAGCTACTACGGGAAACATTCAGTACTTC. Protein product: CASSPDRATTGNIQYF.

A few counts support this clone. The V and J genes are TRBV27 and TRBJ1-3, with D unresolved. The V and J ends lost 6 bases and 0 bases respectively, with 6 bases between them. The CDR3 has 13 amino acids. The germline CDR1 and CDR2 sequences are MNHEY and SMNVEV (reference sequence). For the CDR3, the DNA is TGTGCCAGCAGGTTTAGCTCTGGAAACACCATATATTTT. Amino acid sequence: CASRFSSGNTIYF.

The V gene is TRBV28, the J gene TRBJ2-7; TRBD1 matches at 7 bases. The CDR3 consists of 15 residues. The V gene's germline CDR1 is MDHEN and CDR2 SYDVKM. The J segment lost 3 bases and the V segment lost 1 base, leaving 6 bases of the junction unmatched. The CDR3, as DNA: TGTGCCAGCAGTTTATTCGGGGACAGCGTCTACGAGCAGTACTTC. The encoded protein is CASSLFGDSVYEQYF. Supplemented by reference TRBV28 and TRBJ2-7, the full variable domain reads DVKVTQSSRYLVKRTGEKVFLECVQDMDHENMFWYRQDPGLGLRLIYFSYDVKMKEKGDIPEGYSVSREKKERFSLILESASTNQTSMYLCASSLFGDSVYEQYFGPGTRLTVT.

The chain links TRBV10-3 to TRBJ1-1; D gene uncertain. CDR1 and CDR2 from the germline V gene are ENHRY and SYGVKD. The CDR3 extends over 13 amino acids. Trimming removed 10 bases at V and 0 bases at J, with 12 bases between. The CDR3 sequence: CATLQEMNTEAFF. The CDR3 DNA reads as TGTGCCACACTTCAAGAGATGAACACTGAAGCTTTCTTT.

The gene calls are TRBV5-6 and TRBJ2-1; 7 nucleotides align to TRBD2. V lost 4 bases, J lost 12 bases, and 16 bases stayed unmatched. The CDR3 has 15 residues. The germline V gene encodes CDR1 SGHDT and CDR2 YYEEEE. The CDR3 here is CASSLTTSTGGGQFF. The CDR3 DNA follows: TGTGCCAGCAGCCTCACGACTAGTACGGGCGGGGGGCAGTTCTTC.

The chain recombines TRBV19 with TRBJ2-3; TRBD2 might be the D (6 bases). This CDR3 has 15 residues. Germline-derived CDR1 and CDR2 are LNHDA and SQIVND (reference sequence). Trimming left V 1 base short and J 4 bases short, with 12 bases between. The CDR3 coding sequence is TGTGCCAGTAGTATAGGAGTCGGGAGAGCAGATACGCAGTATTTT. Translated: CASSIGVGRADTQYF. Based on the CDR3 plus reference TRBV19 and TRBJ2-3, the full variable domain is DGGITQSPKYLFRKEGQNVTLSCEQNLNHDAMYWYRQDPGQGLRLIYYSQIVNDFQKGDIAEGYSVSREKKESFPLTVTSAQKNPTAFYLCASSIGVGRADTQYFGPGTRLTVL.

CDR3 sequence: CASSVRQTSSYNEQFF. In DNA, the CDR3 is TGTGCCAGCAGCGTCAGACAAACCAGCTCCTACAATGAGCAGTTCTTC. The chain uses TRBV2 and TRBJ2-1; D gene ambiguous. Trimming removed 6 bases from V and 0 bases from J, with 15 bases in between. This CDR3 has 16 amino acids. The V gene's germline CDR1 is SNHLY and CDR2 FYNNEI.

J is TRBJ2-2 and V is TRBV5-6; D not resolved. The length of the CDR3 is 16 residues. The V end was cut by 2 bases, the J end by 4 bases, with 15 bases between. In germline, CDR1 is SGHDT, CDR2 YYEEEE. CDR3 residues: CASSFRVTRATGELFF. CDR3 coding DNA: TGTGCCAGCAGCTTCCGGGTGACAAGGGCCACCGGGGAGCTGTTTTTT.

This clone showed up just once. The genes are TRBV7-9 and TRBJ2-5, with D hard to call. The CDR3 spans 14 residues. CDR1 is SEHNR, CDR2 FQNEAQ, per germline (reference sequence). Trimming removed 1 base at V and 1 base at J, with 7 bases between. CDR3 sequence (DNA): TGTGCCAGCAGCTTAGGAGCGACCCAAGAGACCCAGTACTTC. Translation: CASSLGATQETQYF.

The CDR3 coding sequence is TGTGCCAGCAGCTTGGTGCTAGCGGGAGCAGAGACCCAGTACTTC. Its protein is CASSLVLAGAETQYF. This chain uses TRBV5-6 with TRBJ2-5; 10 bases line up with TRBD2. Germline V gives CDR1 SGHDT, CDR2 YYEEEE. After removal of 0 bases from V and 4 bases from J, the junction contained 3 bases not matched to a gene. This CDR3 spans 15 amino acids.

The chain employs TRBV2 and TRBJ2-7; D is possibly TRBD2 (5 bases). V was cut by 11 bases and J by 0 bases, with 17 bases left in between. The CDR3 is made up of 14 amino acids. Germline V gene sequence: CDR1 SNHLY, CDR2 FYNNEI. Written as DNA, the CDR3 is TGTGCCTCCGAACTAGGAGGAAACTCCTACGAGCAGTACTTC. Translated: CASELGGNSYEQYF.

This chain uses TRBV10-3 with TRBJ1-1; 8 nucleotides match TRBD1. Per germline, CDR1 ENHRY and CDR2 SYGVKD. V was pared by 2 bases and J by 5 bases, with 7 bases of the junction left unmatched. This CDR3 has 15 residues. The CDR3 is CAISEGRGRLTEAFF. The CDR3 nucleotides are TGTGCCATCAGTGAGGGCAGGGGGCGACTAACTGAAGCTTTCTTT.

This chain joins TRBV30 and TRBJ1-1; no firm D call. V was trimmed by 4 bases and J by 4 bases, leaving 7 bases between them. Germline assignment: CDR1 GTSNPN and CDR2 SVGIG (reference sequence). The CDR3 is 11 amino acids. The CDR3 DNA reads TGTGCCTGGACAGTATCCACTGAAGCTTTCTTT. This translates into CAWTVSTEAFF. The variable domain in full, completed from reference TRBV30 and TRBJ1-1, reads SQTIHQWPATLVQPVGSPLSLECTVEGTSNPNLYWYRQAAGRGLQLLFYSVGIGQISSEVPQNLSASRPQDRQFILSSKKLLLSDSGFYLCAWTVSTEAFFGQGTRLTVV.

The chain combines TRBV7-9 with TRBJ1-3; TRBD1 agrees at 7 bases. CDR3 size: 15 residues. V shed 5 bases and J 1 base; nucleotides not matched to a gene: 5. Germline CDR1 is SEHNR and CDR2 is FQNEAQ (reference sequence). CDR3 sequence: CASSRTDRSGNTIYF. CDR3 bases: TGTGCCAGCAGCCGGACGGACAGGTCTGGAAACACCATATATTTT.

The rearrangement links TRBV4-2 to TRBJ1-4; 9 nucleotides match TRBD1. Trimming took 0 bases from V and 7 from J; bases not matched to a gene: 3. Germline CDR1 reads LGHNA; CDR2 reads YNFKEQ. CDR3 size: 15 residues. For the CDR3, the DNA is TGTGCCAGCAGCCAAGATTGGGGACAGGGTGAAAAACTGTTTTTT. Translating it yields CASSQDWGQGEKLFF.

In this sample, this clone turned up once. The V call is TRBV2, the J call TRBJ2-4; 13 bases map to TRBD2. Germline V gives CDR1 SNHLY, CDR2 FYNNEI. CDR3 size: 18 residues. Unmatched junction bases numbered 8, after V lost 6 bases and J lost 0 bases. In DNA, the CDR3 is TGTGCCAGCAGACTAGGACTAGCGGGAGAGGTAGCCAAAAACATTCAGTACTTC. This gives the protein CASRLGLAGEVAKNIQYF.

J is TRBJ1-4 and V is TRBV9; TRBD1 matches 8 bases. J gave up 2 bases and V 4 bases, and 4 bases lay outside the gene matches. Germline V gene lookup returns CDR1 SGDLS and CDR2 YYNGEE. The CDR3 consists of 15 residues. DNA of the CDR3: TGTGCCAGCAGCCCTCGGACAGGGACTAATGAAAAACTGTTTTTT. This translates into CASSPRTGTNEKLFF.

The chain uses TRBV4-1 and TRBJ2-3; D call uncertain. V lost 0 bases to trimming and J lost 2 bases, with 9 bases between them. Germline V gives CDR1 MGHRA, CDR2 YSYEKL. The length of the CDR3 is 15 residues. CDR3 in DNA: TGCGCCAGCAGCCAAGATAACAGACCCACAGATACGCAGTATTTT. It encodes CASSQDNRPTDTQYF.

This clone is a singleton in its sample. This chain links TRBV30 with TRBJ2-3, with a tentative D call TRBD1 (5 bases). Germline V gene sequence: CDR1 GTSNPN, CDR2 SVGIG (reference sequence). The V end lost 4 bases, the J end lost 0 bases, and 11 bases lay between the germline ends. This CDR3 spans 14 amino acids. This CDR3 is CAWTQGSSTDTQYF. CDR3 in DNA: TGTGCCTGGACCCAGGGCTCGAGCACAGATACGCAGTATTTT.